The 26 T cell receptor beta chains presented below share a single source sample, sequenced in a study of T cell responses to AZD1222 COVID-19 vaccine. Assay used: immunoSEQ multiplex PCR; TCRdb lists only in-frame clones, some missing. The sample consists of about 140,000 clones, around 90% of them appearing once. This sample comprised peripheral blood, obtained on day 0 of AZD1222 vaccination. These receptors were collected from an adult in good health.

J is TRBJ1-2 and V is TRBV21-1; TRBD1 was called by the table and not checked on the DNA. TRBV21-1 represents a pseudogene. This CDR3 comprises 12 residues. Written as DNA, the CDR3 is TGTGCCAGAAATGGGACAAAATATGGCTACACCTTC. It translates to CARNGTKYGYTF.

The chain joins TRBV30 to TRBJ1-2, with D tentatively TRBD1 (6 bases). Germline assignment: CDR1 GTSNPN and CDR2 SVGIG (reference sequence). The CDR3 length is 15 residues. V gave up 2 bases and J gave up 2 bases, with 15 bases separating them. The CDR3 region has the DNA TGTGCCTGGAGTTTACAGGGCCGCCTGAACTATGGCTACACCTTC. Residues: CAWSLQGRLNYGYTF.

This clone was seen more than once but under ten times. The V call is TRBV5-1, the J call TRBJ2-7, with TRBD2 identical over 7 bases. There are 15 residues in the CDR3. The trim removed 1 base at V and 4 bases at J, leaving 8 bases unmatched. CDR1 and CDR2 (germline): SGHRS, YFSETQ. CDR3 sequence: CASSLNGGRPYEQYF. CDR3 bases: TGCGCCAGCAGCTTGAACGGCGGGAGACCTTACGAGCAGTACTTC.

A single count supports this clone. The CDR3 nucleotides read TGTGCCAGCAGTTATACGAACAGGGGCGAGTCTGAAGCTTTCTTT. This codes for CASSYTNRGESEAFF. The chain combines TRBV6-5 with TRBJ1-1; TRBD1 agrees at 7 bases. Trimming took 3 bases from V and 6 from J; bases not matched to a gene: 10. The CDR3 is 15 residues long. CDR1 and CDR2 (germline): MNHEY, SVGAGI.

This sequence joins TRBV18 and TRBJ1-2; D is unclear. In germline, CDR1 is KGHSH, CDR2 LQKENI. Trimming shortened V by 3 bases and J by 4 bases, and 15 bases separated the two germline ends. This CDR3 spans 15 amino acids. The chain's CDR3 is CASSPPGALSYGYTF. The CDR3 DNA follows: TGTGCCAGCTCACCCCCGGGCGCGCTTAGCTATGGCTACACCTTC.

The chain joins TRBV7-9 to TRBJ2-1; D is undetermined. The CDR3 length is 13 residues. With 5 bases removed from V and 2 bases from J, the gap between germline ends came to 7 bases. Per germline, CDR1 SEHNR and CDR2 FQNEAQ (reference sequence). The CDR3 protein is CASSLQTYNEQFF. The CDR3 DNA is TGTGCCAGCAGCCTTCAAACCTACAATGAGCAGTTCTTC.

This clone is a singleton in its sample. V and J are TRBV4-1 and TRBJ2-6; D is possibly TRBD1 or TRBD2 (5 bases each). The germline V and J ends were trimmed by 4 bases and 0 bases, with 19 bases remaining between them. In germline, CDR1 is MGHRA, CDR2 YSYEKL. CDR3 length equals 19 residues. The CDR3, as DNA: TGCGCCAGCAGCCTGTTACCGGGACCTTCTCCCTCTGGGGCCAACGTCCTGACTTTC. Its translation: CASSLLPGPSPSGANVLTF.

V usage is TRBV7-8 and J usage is TRBJ2-1, with 12 bases aligning to TRBD2. V gave up 5 bases and J gave up 2 bases; unmatched junction bases: 7. CDR1 is SGHVS, CDR2 FQNEAQ, per germline. The CDR3 is 17 amino acids. The CDR3 nucleotides are TGTGCCAGCAGCACCCCGACTAGCGGGAGACCCTACAATGAGCAGTTCTTC. The encoded protein is CASSTPTSGRPYNEQFF.

The V gene is TRBV5-1, the J gene TRBJ1-6; the D is unclear. The CDR3 is 13 amino acids. The germline V gene has CDR1 SGHRS and CDR2 YFSETQ. With 1 base removed from V and 8 bases from J, the gap between germline ends came to 7 bases. The CDR3 region is CASSLTYYSPLHF. In DNA, the CDR3 is TGCGCCAGCAGCTTGACATACTATTCACCCCTCCACTTT.

The genes are TRBV5-1 and TRBJ1-2; 7 bases line up with TRBD1. After removal of 4 bases from V and 7 bases from J, the junction contained 7 bases not matched to a gene. Germline V gene data show CDR1 as SGHRS and CDR2 as YFSETQ. There are 13 residues in the CDR3. The CDR3 reads CASSVARDSGYTF. The CDR3 region has the DNA TGCGCCAGCAGCGTGGCCCGGGACAGTGGCTACACCTTC.

The V call is TRBV28, the J call TRBJ1-4; D ambiguous. This CDR3 is 14 amino acids long. V dropped 6 bases and J dropped 8 bases, with 16 bases sitting between them. Germline V gene sequence: CDR1 MDHEN, CDR2 SYDVKM. The CDR3 is CASRSEGLREKLFF. DNA of the CDR3: TGTGCCAGCAGGTCTGAGGGTCTCAGGGAAAAACTGTTTTTT. The full variable domain, completed using reference TRBV28 and TRBJ1-4, is DVKVTQSSRYLVKRTGEKVFLECVQDMDHENMFWYRQDPGLGLRLIYFSYDVKMKEKGDIPEGYSVSREKKERFSLILESASTNQTSMYLCASRSEGLREKLFFGSGTQLSVL.

The count of this clone is one. V is TRBV19 and J is TRBJ1-1, with D tentatively TRBD1 (5 bases). This CDR3 is built from 15 residues. In germline, CDR1 is LNHDA, CDR2 SQIVND (reference sequence). V shed 1 base and J shed 4 bases, with 13 bases lying between them. CDR3 DNA sequence: TGTGCCAGTAGTATAGTGGGGGACGGACCCACTGAAGCTTTCTTT. Its protein is CASSIVGDGPTEAFF.

This clone showed up just once. Here the CDR3 reads CASSLKGTGENTGELFF. In DNA form, the CDR3 reads TGTGCCAGCAGTTTAAAAGGGACAGGGGAGAACACCGGGGAGCTGTTTTTT. The rearrangement joins TRBV27 to TRBJ2-2; 10 positions match TRBD1. CDR3 length: 17 amino acids. Trimming at V came to 2 bases and at J to 1 base, leaving 4 bases not matched to a gene. CDR1 and CDR2 (germline): MNHEY, SMNVEV (reference sequence).

Here the CDR3 DNA reads TGTGCCAGCAGCTTGGGGGGGGCCGCGACGCCCGGGGAGCTGTTTTTT. This sequence encodes CASSLGGAATPGELFF. The V call is TRBV5-4, the J call TRBJ2-2; D might be TRBD1 or TRBD2, each matching 6 bases. CDR1 and CDR2 from the germline V gene are SGHNT and YYREEE (reference sequence). The CDR3 is 16 amino acids. The V gene lost 0 bases and the J gene lost 6 bases, with 15 bases spanning the gap.

The rearrangement uses TRBV30 and TRBJ1-2, with D perhaps TRBD1 (5 bases). Per the germline V gene, CDR1 is GTSNPN and CDR2 is SVGIG (reference sequence). V lost 5 bases, J lost 5 bases, and 24 bases lay in between. This CDR3 comprises 16 residues. The CDR3 DNA reads as TGTGCCTGGTCCTTCATCCCTCCGGGACGGACTTATGGCTACACCTTC. It specifies CAWSFIPPGRTYGYTF.

The rearrangement links TRBV19 to TRBJ1-1, with 9 positions matching TRBD1. The CDR3 totals 13 residues. The trim removed 1 base at V and 8 bases at J, leaving 2 bases unmatched. Germline V gene lookup returns CDR1 LNHDA and CDR2 SQIVND (reference sequence). The CDR3 loop reads CASSIGTGVEAFF. CDR3 sequence (DNA): TGTGCCAGTAGTATAGGGACAGGGGTCGAAGCTTTCTTT.

The chain combines TRBV5-4 with TRBJ2-1; 8 bases map to TRBD2. The CDR3 length is 15 residues. The ends lost 2 bases at V and 5 bases at J; junction bases unmatched: 6. From germline, CDR1 is SGHNT and CDR2 YYREEE (reference sequence). The CDR3 sequence: CASSFGGRMDNEQFF. CDR3 nucleotide sequence: TGTGCCAGCAGCTTCGGCGGGAGGATGGACAATGAGCAGTTCTTC.

The rearrangement uses TRBV7-9 and TRBJ2-1; the match to TRBD1 covers 7 bases. The CDR3 covers 14 residues. Germline V gives CDR1 SEHNR, CDR2 FQNEAQ (reference sequence). Trimming cost V 5 bases and J 6 bases; bases outside gene matches: 7. In DNA, the CDR3 is TGTGCCAGCAGCCCAATAGACAGGGCCAATGAGCAGTTCTTC. As protein: CASSPIDRANEQFF.

The rearrangement joins TRBV9 to TRBJ1-2, with D tentatively TRBD1 (6 bases). Looked up from germline, CDR1 is SGDLS and CDR2 is YYNGEE. Trimming took 0 bases from V and 1 from J, leaving 16 bases between them. CDR3 size: 17 residues. The CDR3 DNA follows: TGTGCCAGCAGCGTAGATGAGTCCGACAGGAGTAACTATGGCTACACCTTC. As protein: CASSVDESDRSNYGYTF.

The chain links TRBV5-5 to TRBJ2-3; 13 positions match TRBD2. V trimming: 3 bases; J trimming: 6 bases; junction bases outside the gene matches: 4. Germline CDR1 SGHKS, CDR2 YYEKEE (reference sequence). The CDR3 spans 15 residues. The chain's CDR3 is CASSWTSGRPDTQYF. CDR3 DNA sequence: TGTGCCAGCAGCTGGACTAGCGGGAGACCTGATACGCAGTATTTT.

This sequence joins TRBV28 and TRBJ2-3; D perhaps matches TRBD1 (6 bases). This CDR3 is built from 16 residues. V dropped 5 bases and J dropped 4 bases, with 19 bases sitting between them. Germline V lookup: CDR1 MDHEN, CDR2 SYDVKM. CDR3 region: CASSKYRGTGPDTQYF. The CDR3 DNA sequence: TGTGCCAGCAGTAAATATAGGGGTACAGGGCCAGATACGCAGTATTTT.

V and J are TRBV11-2 and TRBJ2-1; a weak D match, TRBD2 (6 bases). The germline CDR1 and CDR2 sequences are SGHAT and FQNNGV. Trimming left V 5 bases short and J 1 base short, with 15 bases between. The CDR3 totals 16 residues. CDR3 DNA sequence: TGTGCCAGCAGCCGTGGCGGGGTACAGTCCTACAATGAGCAGTTCTTC. It specifies CASSRGGVQSYNEQFF.

V and J are TRBV28 and TRBJ2-4; D remains unclear. The ends were cut back, 5 bases at V and 1 base at J, with 27 bases in the middle. This CDR3 contains 20 residues. Germline CDR1 is MDHEN and CDR2 is SYDVKM. The CDR3 region has the DNA TGTGCCAGCAGTCCCTTTGCAGGTCGAATTGCCGACGTGGCCAAAAACATTCAGTACTTC. Its protein product is CASSPFAGRIADVAKNIQYF.

This rearrangement joins TRBV19 to TRBJ1-5; 7 positions match TRBD1. Germline CDR1 is LNHDA and CDR2 is SQIVND (reference sequence). The length of the CDR3 is 14 residues. With 5 bases clipped from V and 3 bases from J, the junction kept 4 bases outside the gene matches. The CDR3, as DNA: TGTGCCAGTAGTGGGGGACAGCTCAATCAGCCCCAGCATTTT. Protein product: CASSGGQLNQPQHF.

This chain joins TRBV18 and TRBJ1-4; the D is unclear. The germline CDR1 and CDR2 sequences are KGHSH and LQKENI. V lost 1 base and J lost 8, with 11 bases in between. The CDR3 spans 14 residues. The CDR3 loop reads CASSPRGSWEKLFF. In nucleotides, the CDR3 is TGTGCCAGCTCACCACGCGGATCATGGGAAAAACTGTTTTTT.

This clone was seen a single time. The chain combines TRBV2 with TRBJ2-1; D gene unclear. Germline CDR1 reads SNHLY; CDR2 reads FYNNEI. The length of the CDR3 is 14 residues. Trimming cost V 1 base and J 15 bases, with 19 bases left between them. CDR3 sequence: CASSEGAGSLSSFF. As DNA, the CDR3 is TGTGCCAGCAGTGAAGGGGCCGGGTCGTTATCTTCGTTCTTC.